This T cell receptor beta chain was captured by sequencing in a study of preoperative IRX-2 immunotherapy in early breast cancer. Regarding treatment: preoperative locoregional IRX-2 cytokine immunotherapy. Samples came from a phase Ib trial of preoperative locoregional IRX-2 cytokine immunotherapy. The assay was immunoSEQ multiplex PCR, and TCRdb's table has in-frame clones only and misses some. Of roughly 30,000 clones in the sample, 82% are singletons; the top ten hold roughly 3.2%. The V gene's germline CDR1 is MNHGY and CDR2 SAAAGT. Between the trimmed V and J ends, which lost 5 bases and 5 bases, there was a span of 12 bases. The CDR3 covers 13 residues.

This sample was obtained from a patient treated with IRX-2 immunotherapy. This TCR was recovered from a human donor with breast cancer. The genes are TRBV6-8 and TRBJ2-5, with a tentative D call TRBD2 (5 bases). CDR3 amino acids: CASSEEDGETQYF. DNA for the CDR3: TGTGCCAGCAGTGAGGAGGACGGGGAGACCCAGTACTTC.